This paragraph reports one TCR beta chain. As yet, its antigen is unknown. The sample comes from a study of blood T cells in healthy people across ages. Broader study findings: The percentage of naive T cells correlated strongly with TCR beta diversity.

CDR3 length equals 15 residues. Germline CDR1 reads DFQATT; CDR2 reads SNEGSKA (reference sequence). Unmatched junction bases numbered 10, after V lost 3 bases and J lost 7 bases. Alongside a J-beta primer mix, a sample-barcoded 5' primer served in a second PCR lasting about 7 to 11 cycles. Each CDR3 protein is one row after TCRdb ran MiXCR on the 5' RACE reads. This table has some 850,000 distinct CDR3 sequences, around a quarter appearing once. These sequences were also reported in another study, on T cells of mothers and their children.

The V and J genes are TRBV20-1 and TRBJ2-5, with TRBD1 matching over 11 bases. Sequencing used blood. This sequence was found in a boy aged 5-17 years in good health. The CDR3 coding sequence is TGCAGTGCTAGGTTCCCGGGACAGGGGGAAGCGACCCAGTACTTC. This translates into CSARFPGQGEATQYF.